Sequencing of this T cell receptor beta chain was carried out in a study of T cells in Graves' hyperthyroidism and ophthalmopathy. General study points: It was a median around 6 months before onset that the model predicted ophthalmopathy. Blood shared most expanded thyroid clonotypes above 0.001.

This clonotype has just a few counts. Antigen specificity is unknown. Diagnosing involved the use of clinical symptoms, serum thyroxine and TRAb, thyroid ultrasound and orbital computed tomography. The CDR3 loop spans 14 amino acids. V lost 2 bases and J lost 5, with 13 bases in between. Germline V gene lookup returns CDR1 SGHDN and CDR2 FVKESK. There were TCR beta CDR3 regions amplified from RNA transcripts. In the first-round RT-PCR of the TCR CDR3, the HTBI primer set was used. TCRdb fed the multiplex PCR reads into MiXCR, producing one record per CDR3 protein. This sample has around 500,000 distinct CDR3 sequences, with 13% to 15% found just once.

The TCR was taken from a woman under 30 with Graves' hyperthyroidism. Sequencing used blood. The chain joins TRBV14 to TRBJ2-7, with D hard to call. CDR3 loop: CASSQLAAYDEQYF. DNA for the CDR3: TGTGCCAGCAGCCAATTGGCAGCTTACGACGAGCAGTACTTC.